This T cell receptor beta chain was retrieved from a study of spatial heterogeneity in lung cancer. Study results and caveats: The study found that expanded intratumoral alpha and beta TCR counts tracked tumor mutation counts.

The time point was: sample taken at primary tumor resection. This clonotype was detected ten times or more. Its antigen is as yet unknown. The V and J ends lost 0 bases and 2 bases respectively, with 9 bases between them. CDR3 length: 14 amino acids. The germline CDR1 and CDR2 sequences are SGDLS and YYNGEE. In TCRdb, the 5' RACE reads were re-called with MiXCR into one record per CDR3 protein. This table holds roughly 19,000 distinct CDR3 sequences, 4.5% to 7% found once. This chain joins TRBV9 and TRBJ2-7, with D unclear. This sequence was found in a female donor with early-stage non-small cell lung cancer. This material consisted of lung tumor tissue, taken at surgery. In DNA form, the CDR3 reads TGTGCCAGCAGCGTAGCACCAGAAACCTACGAGCAGTACTTC. Translation gives CASSVAPETYEQYF.